This TCR beta chain is from a study of cytomegalovirus exposure and HLA in healthy donors. Findings and caveats of the study: Across all donors, roughly uniform sequencing depth was an assumption of the presence/absence analyses. Later analysis reportedly placed an Asian-associated ancestry cluster below the roughly 600-donor mean in N-insertions.

CDR3 size: 15 residues. V lost 5 bases to trimming and J lost 2 bases; unmatched junction nucleotides: 7. Looked up from germline, CDR1 is ENHRY and CDR2 is SYGVKD. 13 Jbeta primers and 60 Vbeta primers were used for the PCR. TCRdb's table, derived via immunoSEQ multiplex PCR, lists solely in-frame clones and lacks some. Here the sample spans tens of thousands of clones, approximately 74% being singletons. For this clone: Its antigen remains unidentified.

Sequenced material: PBMCs. This TCR was recovered from a woman aged 45-59 years in good health and CMV-seropositive. V usage is TRBV10-3 and J usage is TRBJ2-7; TRBD2 agrees at 9 bases. This CDR3 is CAISPGLASTYEQYF. CDR3 nucleotide sequence: TGTGCCATCAGTCCCGGACTAGCGTCAACCTACGAGCAGTACTTC.